The present T cell receptor beta chain was sequenced within a study of cytomegalovirus exposure and HLA in healthy donors (TCRdb year 2017). For the wider study: According to an earlier analysis of a few hundred of the donors, some 170 million T cells yielded over 90 million unique TCR beta sequences and 250 to 350 Gb of sequence data. Across 300 to 500 genotyped donors of the cohort, an average of roughly 200,000 unique TCR beta nucleotide sequences per donor were sequenced, and approximately 19% of those sequences were non-productive. The study aimed to test whether signatures of past pathogen exposure could be identified by cataloging public T cell receptors. In an earlier analysis of several hundred of the donors, high-throughput TCR beta sequencing was used to judge whether each TCR beta V gene segment behaved as functional or pseudogenic. Roughly five DR-DQ haplotypes were handled as single units for association and clustering, since linkage in the cohort was strong. In a later genetic analysis, genome-wide SNP genotypes for about 65% of the roughly 670 donors were used, and that subset was treated as a discovery cohort. Typing coverage varied by locus: about 620-630 donors for A, B, C, DRB1 and DQB1; around 560 for DQA1; approximately 610 for DPA1; 450 to 480 for DPB1. Of the 350 to 450 genotyped donors, 65% to 90% were placed in the genetic ancestry cluster associated with self-reported Caucasian donors. HLA typing included class I and class II loci at four-digit resolution. The T cell repertoires of 666 subjects were profiled by immunosequencing and related to cytomegalovirus serostatus. Every discovery cohort repertoire had been produced on one sequencing platform. The later analysis used no new phenotypic data to find candidate immune exposures, relying instead on TCR beta sequences and their occurrence across donors. In a later analysis, previously published TCR beta repertoires from more than 500 donors were re-analyzed and high-resolution HLA genotyping was added so that TCR occurrence patterns could be studied. Approximately 300 gigabases of sequencing data and around 80 million unique TCR sequences made up an early release that covered some 640 HLA-typed donors. To predict cytomegalovirus infection status, the study combined high-throughput TCR immunosequencing, statistical association of individual TCRs with disease status, and machine learning. Donor age, sex, ethnicity and CMV serostatus were compiled alongside the repertoire data. Along with the approximately 650-subject first cohort, a separate validation cohort of over a hundred different subjects was used. Broader findings and caveats from the paper: A further reported finding was that TCR beta sequences accurately predicted the HLA-A and HLA-B alleles for most subjects in the first cohort. A few of the identified cytomegalovirus-associated TCR beta chains were confirmed in vitro to be specific for cytomegalovirus antigens. A later analysis found that TCR association rates varied across HLA loci, with DRB1 alleles showing the most associated TCRs and HLA-C alleles the fewest. When HLA alleles, especially DR and DQ, strongly co-occurred, attributing TCR associations to individual alleles was difficult. Because some donors lacked HLA typing at each locus, the association tests relied only on the typed subset. The authors suggested that the approach could potentially be extended to other disease states and immunological phenotypes. Across donors, most TCR sequences were observed very rarely, whereas some public TCRs were present in many individuals. Correlated functional status among segregating V segments might reflect linkage disequilibrium, but an unknown experimental factor could not be ruled out. Because counts were too low, about 18 rarely observed V segments, including chromosome 9 orphons, were excluded from the earlier analysis of 587 of the donors. A later analysis found that most CMV-associated TCR beta chains appeared HLA-restricted, with HLA associations seemingly driven largely by CMV exposure. In a later analysis, HLA-associated TCR beta chains were found to be more clonally expanded and to have lower generation probabilities than equally common non-associated chains. The sequencing pipeline was judged likely to have produced a cluster of highly shared sequence variants as a technical artifact. In the study, approximately 150 TCR beta chains were listed as associated with cytomegalovirus. The only immune exposure information available for the cohort was CMV serostatus. In a later genetic analysis, a missense DCLRE1C variant was associated with V-gene and J-gene trimming of TCR beta chains, and the association was replicated in an independent cohort. According to a later genetic analysis, donors in an Asian-associated ancestry cluster had fewer N-insertions in productive TCRs than the approximately 650-donor mean. Broadly in line with IMGT annotations, most TCR beta V segments showed up in productive rearrangements about 87% or about 30% of the time in an earlier analysis of approximately 640 of the donors. At a false discovery rate of 0.05, a later analysis linked some 17,000 TCR beta sequences to specific HLA alleles. The presence/absence analyses assumed that sequencing depth was roughly uniform across donors, and that assumption may not be true. In this cohort, only TCR beta chains were sequenced, and detectable features were limited by the absence of alpha or paired-chain data. According to a later analysis, parvovirus B19, influenza, CMV and Epstein-Barr virus appeared linked to several top co-occurrence clusters. Cytomegalovirus status was reported to be diagnosed by the classifier with high specificity and sensitivity in both the original and validation cohorts.

Library preparation used the immunoSEQ multiplex PCR assay. The multiplex PCR relied on a mix of 60 forward primers for TCR Vbeta segments and 13 reverse primers for TCR Jbeta segments. A multiplex PCR assay on genomic DNA amplified the CDR3 region of rearranged TCR beta genes. The Illumina HiSeq System was used to sequence the amplified TCR beta libraries as 87-base-pair reads. Per the source publication's procedure: Across the 500 to 700 repertoires, a later analysis counted 80 million or so unique TCR beta chains, around 10 million of which were shared by at least two donors. Raw reads were error-corrected and collapsed into unique sequences with a nearest-neighbor algorithm that merged closely related sequences to remove PCR and sequencing errors. CDR3 sequences were aligned to IMGT reference sequences to assign V, D and J gene segments. For a sequence to be retained, a match of at least six nucleotides was required to both a V gene segment and a J gene segment. Rearrangements were classified as productive when the CDR3 lacked stop codons and remained in frame with V and J, and all other rearrangements were classified as non-productive. Following IMGT convention, CDR3 was defined as the stretch from the second conserved V-encoded cysteine to the conserved J-encoded phenylalanine. The earlier analysis of 500 to 650 of the donors excluded any sequence lacking an unambiguous match to a single V gene segment. In an earlier analysis of approximately 500 of the donors, a V segment was called functional when productive rearrangements were above 56.7%, and segregating when the standard deviation between donors exceeded 5%. A statistical classification framework was built to diagnose cytomegalovirus status from the catalog of TCR beta chain sequences. V and J gene assignment, in a later analysis, came from comparing TCR nucleotide sequences with IMGT/GENE-DB human TR gene sequences. A later analysis assigned CDR3 sequences and most-parsimonious VDJ recombination scenarios with the TCRdist pipeline. In a later analysis, every TCR beta chain was defined by the combination of its CDR3 amino acid sequence and its V-gene family, and reads without a unique V-gene family were dropped. To address suspected cross-contamination and a sequencing artifact, a later analysis removed around 590 highly shared, low-generation-probability nucleotide sequences. In a later analysis, a clonal expansion index for each public chain was calculated from normalized within-repertoire ranks of inferred template counts. In a later analysis, generation probabilities were computed with a VDJ recombination model fitted to out-of-frame rearrangements, and the resulting probabilities were checked against IGoR. In a later analysis, TCR-TCR, TCR-HLA and TCR-CMV co-occurrence was scored with hypergeometric tests, and a repertoire-size bias correction was applied to TCR pairs. In a later analysis, false discovery rates were estimated by permuting HLA or CMV assignments 20 times. In a later analysis, co-occurring TCRs were grouped using DBSCAN, and TCRdist sequence similarity was added for clustering within HLA-allele-positive subsets. Repertoires with fewer than 30,000 or more than 120,000 public chains, plus five repertoires with anomalous nucleotide sharing, were excluded from co-occurrence clustering. What TCRdb holds here is the immuneACCESS table cut down to in-frame rearrangements. Part of the clones is not present; checked against another copy, under half of the missing clones reflect an unresolved V gene, and the others are unexplained. That table gives V, J and clone size, and the DNA gave D and trimming. In this sample the table shows some 150,000 clones, about 70% of which occur a single time. Approximately 2.3% of the sample is in the top ten clones.

Remarks on this clone: Its antigen is not yet known. Base qualities are not at hand, and no much larger clone is one base apart.

The cohort comprised 666 healthy bone marrow donors. At the time of sampling, every cohort member was nominally healthy, though immune exposures that went unrecorded were likely present. The donor was CMV seropositive and belonged to the group of more than 250 seropositive cohort members. Every donor gave a peripheral blood sample, and the peripheral blood mononuclear cells from that sample were used for TCR beta sequencing. Genomic DNA was extracted from the blood cell samples with the Qiagen DNeasy Blood Extraction Kit. The sequence was collected from a woman aged 55 to 70 in good health and CMV-seropositive. What was sequenced was PBMCs.

The DNA sequence is given as TGTGCCAGTAGCAATACAGGGGGAGGCCAGCCCCAGCATTTT. It encodes CASSNTGGGQPQHF. The chain uses TRBV19 and TRBJ1-5; TRBD1 lines up with 8 middle nucleotides. Taken from the germline V gene (reference sequence), the CDR1 and CDR2 loops are LNHDA and SQIVND. V lost 6 bases and J lost 7 bases, and the count of bases not matched to a germline gene is 8. Reading from cysteine to phenylalanine, the CDR3 counts 14 amino acids. The DNA shown is the 42-base CDR3, in frame from base 1. Reference TRBV19 and TRBJ1-5 proteins supply the regions before and after the CDR3; the full variable domain is: DGGITQSPKYLFRKEGQNVTLSCEQNLNHDAMYWYRQDPGQGLRLIYYSQIVNDFQKGDIAEGYSVSREKKESFPLTVTSAQKNPTAFYLCASSNTGGGQPQHFGDGTRLSIL.